The T cell receptor (beta chain) under discussion was sequenced for a study of identical twins. A single record per CDR3 protein comes from TCRdb applying MiXCR to the 5' RACE reads. In the table there are around 530,000 distinct CDR3 sequences, around 15% of which are singletons. Ten or more counts support this clonotype. The CDR3 extends over 13 amino acids. V gave up 1 base and J gave up 4 bases, with 10 bases separating them. CDR1 is DFQATT, CDR2 SNEGSKA, per germline (reference sequence). The same sample was also used in a study of yellow fever vaccine responses in identical twins.

This chain connects TRBV20-1 to TRBJ1-1; TRBD1 is a possible D gene (5 bases). Input material: CD4+ T cells sorted from blood. This sequence originates from a woman younger than 35 in good health. The CDR3 coding sequence is TGCAGTGCTAGAGGGGGACCTTTCACTGAAGCTTTCTTT. Translation gives CSARGGPFTEAFF.